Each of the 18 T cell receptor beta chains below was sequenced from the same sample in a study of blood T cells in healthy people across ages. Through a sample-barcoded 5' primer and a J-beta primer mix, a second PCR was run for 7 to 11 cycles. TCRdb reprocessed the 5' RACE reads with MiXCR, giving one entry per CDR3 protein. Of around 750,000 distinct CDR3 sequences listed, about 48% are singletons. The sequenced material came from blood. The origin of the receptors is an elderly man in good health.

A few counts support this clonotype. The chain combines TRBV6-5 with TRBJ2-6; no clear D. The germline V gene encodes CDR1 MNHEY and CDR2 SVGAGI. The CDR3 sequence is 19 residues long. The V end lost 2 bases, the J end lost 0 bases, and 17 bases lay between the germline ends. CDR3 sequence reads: CASSYVSGGWDSGANVLTF. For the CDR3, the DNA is TGTGCCAGCAGTTACGTCTCCGGCGGATGGGACTCTGGGGCCAACGTCCTGACTTTC.

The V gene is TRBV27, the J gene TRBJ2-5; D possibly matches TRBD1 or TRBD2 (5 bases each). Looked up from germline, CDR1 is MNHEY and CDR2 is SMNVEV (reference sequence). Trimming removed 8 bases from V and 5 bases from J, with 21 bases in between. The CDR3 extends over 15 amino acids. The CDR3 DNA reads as TGTGCCAGCGGTCCCGGGACCCCCGGTCGGGAGACCCAGTACTTC. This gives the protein CASGPGTPGRETQYF.

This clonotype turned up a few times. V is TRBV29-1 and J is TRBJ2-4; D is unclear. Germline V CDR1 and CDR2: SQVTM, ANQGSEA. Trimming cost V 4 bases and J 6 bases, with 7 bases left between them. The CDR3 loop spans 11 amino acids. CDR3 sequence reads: CSVGASNIQYF. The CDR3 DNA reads TGCAGCGTTGGGGCATCAAACATTCAGTACTTC.

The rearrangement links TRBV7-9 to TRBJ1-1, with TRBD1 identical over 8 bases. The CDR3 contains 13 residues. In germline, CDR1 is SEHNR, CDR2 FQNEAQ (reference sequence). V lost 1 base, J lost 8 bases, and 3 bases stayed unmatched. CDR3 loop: CASSLGQGYEAFF. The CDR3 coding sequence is TGTGCCAGCAGCTTAGGACAGGGGTACGAAGCTTTCTTT.

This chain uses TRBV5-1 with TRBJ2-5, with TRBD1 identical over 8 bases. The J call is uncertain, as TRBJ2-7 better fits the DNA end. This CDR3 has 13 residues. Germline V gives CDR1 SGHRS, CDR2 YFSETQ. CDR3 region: CASSSGGPHEQYF. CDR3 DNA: TGCGCCAGCAGCTCAGGGGGCCCGCACGAGCAGTACTTC.

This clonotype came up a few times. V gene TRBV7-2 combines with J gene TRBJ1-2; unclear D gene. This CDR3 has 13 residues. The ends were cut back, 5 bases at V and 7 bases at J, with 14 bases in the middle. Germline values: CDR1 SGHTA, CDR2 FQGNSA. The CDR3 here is CASSRTAEAGYTF. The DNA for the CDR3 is TGTGCCAGCAGCCGGACTGCGGAGGCTGGCTACACCTTC.

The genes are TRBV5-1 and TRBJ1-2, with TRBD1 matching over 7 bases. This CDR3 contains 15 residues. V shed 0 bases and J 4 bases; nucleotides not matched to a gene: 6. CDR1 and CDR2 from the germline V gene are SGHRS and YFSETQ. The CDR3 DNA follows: TGCGCCAGCAGCTTGGAGACGGGACAGCCCTATGGCTACACCTTC. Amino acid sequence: CASSLETGQPYGYTF.

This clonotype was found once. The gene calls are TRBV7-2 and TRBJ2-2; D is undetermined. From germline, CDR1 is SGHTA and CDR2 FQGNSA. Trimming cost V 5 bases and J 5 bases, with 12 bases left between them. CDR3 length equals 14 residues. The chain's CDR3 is CASSPLGETGELFF. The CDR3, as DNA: TGTGCCAGCAGCCCCCTAGGAGAGACCGGGGAGCTGTTTTTT.

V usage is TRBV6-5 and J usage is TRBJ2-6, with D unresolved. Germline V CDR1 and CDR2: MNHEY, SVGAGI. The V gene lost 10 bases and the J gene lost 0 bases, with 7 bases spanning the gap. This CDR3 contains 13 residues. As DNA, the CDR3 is TGTGCCATCGGAGACTCTGGGGCCAACGTCCTGACTTTC. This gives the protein CAIGDSGANVLTF.

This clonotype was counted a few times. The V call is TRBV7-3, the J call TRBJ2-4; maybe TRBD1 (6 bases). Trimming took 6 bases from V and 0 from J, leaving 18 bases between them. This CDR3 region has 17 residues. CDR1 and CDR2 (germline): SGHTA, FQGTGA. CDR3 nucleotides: TGTGCCAGCAGTTATCGACAGGCGGGTCTAGCCAAAAACATTCAGTACTTC. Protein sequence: CASSYRQAGLAKNIQYF.

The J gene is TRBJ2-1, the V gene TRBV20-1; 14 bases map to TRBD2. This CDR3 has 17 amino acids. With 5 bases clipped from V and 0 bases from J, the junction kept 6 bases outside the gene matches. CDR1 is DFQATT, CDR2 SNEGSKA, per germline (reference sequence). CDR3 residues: CSAPCGTSGSSYNEQFF. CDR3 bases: TGCAGTGCTCCGTGCGGGACTAGCGGGAGCTCCTACAATGAGCAGTTCTTC.

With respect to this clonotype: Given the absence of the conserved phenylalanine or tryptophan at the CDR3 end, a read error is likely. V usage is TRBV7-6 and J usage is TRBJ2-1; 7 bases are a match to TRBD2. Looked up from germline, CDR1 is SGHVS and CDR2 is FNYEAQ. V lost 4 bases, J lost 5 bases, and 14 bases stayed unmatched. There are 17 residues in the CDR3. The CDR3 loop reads CASSSPYSSGVHNEQFL. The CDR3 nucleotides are TGTGCCAGCAGCTCACCCTACTCCAGCGGGGTACACAATGAGCAGTTCCTC.

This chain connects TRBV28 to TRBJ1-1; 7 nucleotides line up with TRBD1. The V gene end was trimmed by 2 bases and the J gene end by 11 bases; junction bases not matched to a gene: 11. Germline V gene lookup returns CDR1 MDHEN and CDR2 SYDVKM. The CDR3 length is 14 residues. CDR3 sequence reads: CASSLDPTGVGAFF. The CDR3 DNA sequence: TGTGCCAGCAGTTTAGACCCCACAGGGGTGGGCGCTTTCTTT.

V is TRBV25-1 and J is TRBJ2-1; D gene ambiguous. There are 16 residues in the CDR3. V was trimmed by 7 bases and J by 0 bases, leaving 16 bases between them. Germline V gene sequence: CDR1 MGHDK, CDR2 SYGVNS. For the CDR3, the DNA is TGTGCCAGCACTGGACCCTCTTTAAGCTCCTACAATGAGCAGTTCTTC. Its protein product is CASTGPSLSSYNEQFF.

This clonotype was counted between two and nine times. CDR3 DNA sequence: TGCGCCAGCAGCTTGGACCTAGACACAGATACGCAGTATTTT. Its protein product is CASSLDLDTDTQYF. This chain connects TRBV5-1 to TRBJ2-3; unclear D gene. CDR3 length equals 14 residues. Per germline, CDR1 SGHRS and CDR2 YFSETQ. Trimming pared 0 bases from V and 2 bases from J, leaving 7 bases between. Based on the CDR3 plus reference TRBV5-1 and TRBJ2-3, the full variable domain is KAGVTQTPRYLIKTRGQQVTLSCSPISGHRSVSWYQQTPGQGLQFLFEYFSETQRNKGNFPGRFSGRQFSNSRSEMNVSTLELGDSALYLCASSLDLDTDTQYFGPGTRLTVL.

The CDR3 DNA is TGCAGTGCTCGGGTGGGGGCTGTAGCGGGAGTCGAGCAGTACTTC. Translation gives CSARVGAVAGVEQYF. The chain links TRBV20-1 to TRBJ2-7, with 9 bases matching TRBD2. V lost 5 bases, J lost 6 bases, and 14 bases stayed unmatched. The V gene's germline CDR1 is DFQATT and CDR2 SNEGSKA (reference sequence). The CDR3 contains 15 residues.

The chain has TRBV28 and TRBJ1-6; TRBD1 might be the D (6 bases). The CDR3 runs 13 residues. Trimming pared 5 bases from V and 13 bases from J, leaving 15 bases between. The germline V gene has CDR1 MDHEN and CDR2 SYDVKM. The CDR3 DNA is TGTGCCAGCAGTGACAGGCCAGTTGATCCCCTCCACTTT. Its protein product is CASSDRPVDPLHF.

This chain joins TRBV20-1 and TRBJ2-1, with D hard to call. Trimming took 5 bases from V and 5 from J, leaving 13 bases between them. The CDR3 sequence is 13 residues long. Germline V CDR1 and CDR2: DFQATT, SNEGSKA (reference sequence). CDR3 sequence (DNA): TGCAGTGCTGTGTTTAGCAGCCACAATGAGCAGTTCTTC. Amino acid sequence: CSAVFSSHNEQFF.